This TCR beta chain was documented in a study of tumor-infiltrating lymphocytes in localized non-small cell lung cancer. Study-wide results and caveats: Different pieces of the same tissue went to different assays, confounding technical variation with intratumor heterogeneity. Available tissue quantity limited TCR sequencing to a patient subset.

Regarding this clone: The antigen remains unidentified.

This table comes from immunoSEQ multiplex PCR, and its TCRdb copy is limited to in-frame clones, with some not included. The sample contains about 7,100 clones, approximately 71% of which appear only once. The clonotype comes from a human donor with non-small cell lung cancer. The sample was uninvolved lung tissue not adjacent to the tumor.

The CDR3 sequence: CASSPTTGRAAFF. The CDR3 DNA sequence: TGTGCCAGCAGCCCCACCACAGGGAGGGCAGCTTTCTTT. The rearrangement joins TRBV4-2 to TRBJ1-1; D is possibly TRBD1 (6 bases). Deletions cut 4 bases from V and 10 bases from J, with 16 bases between. The CDR3 sequence is 13 residues long. CDR1 is LGHNA and CDR2 is YNFKEQ in the germline V gene.